These 22 T cell receptor beta chains were all obtained from the same sample, sequenced in a study of T cells in Graves' hyperthyroidism and ophthalmopathy. The TCR beta CDR3 regions underwent amplification using RNA transcripts as the source. The HTBI primer set served for first-round RT-PCR of the TCR CDR3. TCRdb redid the calling of the multiplex PCR reads with MiXCR, one entry per CDR3 protein. The sample shows 400,000 to 600,000 distinct CDR3 sequences, roughly 20% of them seen only once. The specimen was blood. Receptor source: a man aged 18 to 29 with Graves' hyperthyroidism.

This clonotype has ten or more counts. CDR3 DNA: TGTGCCAGCAGCCCAGCGGCCGGGGCCAACTATGGCTACACCTTC. This codes for CASSPAAGANYGYTF. The chain uses TRBV14 and TRBJ1-2, with D possibly being TRBD1 (5 bases). V dropped 4 bases and J dropped 2 bases, with 14 bases sitting between them. Germline CDR1 SGHDN, CDR2 FVKESK. This CDR3 region has 15 residues.

This clonotype has ten or more counts. The chain carries TRBV7-8 and TRBJ2-7, with 7 nucleotides matching TRBD1. The CDR3 consists of 15 residues. The germline V gene encodes CDR1 SGHVS and CDR2 FQNEAQ. After removal of 6 bases from V and 2 bases from J, the junction contained 10 bases not matched to a gene. The CDR3 here is CASSQKRQGAYEQYF. CDR3 bases: TGTGCCAGCAGTCAGAAGAGACAGGGAGCCTACGAGCAGTACTTC.

The chain's CDR3 is CASGSGTLEESYEQYF. CDR3 sequence (DNA): TGTGCCAGCGGATCCGGGACACTTGAGGAATCCTACGAGCAGTACTTC. The rearrangement uses TRBV2 and TRBJ2-7, with D maybe TRBD1 (6 bases). Germline CDR1 reads SNHLY; CDR2 reads FYNNEI. With 8 bases removed from V and 1 base from J, the gap between germline ends came to 21 bases. The CDR3 has 16 amino acids.

This clonotype was seen ten or more times. This chain uses TRBV6-1 with TRBJ1-1, with a weak D call TRBD1 (5 bases). The CDR3 is 14 residues long. The germline gives CDR1 MNHNS, CDR2 SASEGT. V lost 8 bases to trimming and J lost 4 bases, with 17 bases between them. This CDR3 is CASRPWQGPTEAFF. The CDR3 region has the DNA TGTGCCAGCCGTCCCTGGCAGGGCCCCACTGAAGCTTTCTTT.

The chain links TRBV7-2 to TRBJ2-2; no definite D call. CDR1 SGHTA and CDR2 FQGNSA come from the germline V gene. The CDR3 has 14 residues. V was pared by 3 bases and J by 2 bases, with 7 bases between. Here the CDR3 DNA reads TGTGCCAGCAGCTTTCTCGGCAACACCGGGGAGCTGTTTTTT. Encoded protein: CASSFLGNTGELFF.

Notes on this clonotype: It may be a read error: a sequence one base away is much more abundant. This chain uses TRBV11-2 with TRBJ2-7, with 9 bases fitting TRBD1. Germline assignment: CDR1 SGHAT and CDR2 FQNNGV. CDR3 length: 15 residues. As DNA, the CDR3 is TGTGCCAGCAGACTGACAGGGGGATTCTCCTACGAGCAGTGCTTC. This encodes CASRLTGGFSYEQCF.

This clonotype appeared many times. The gene calls are TRBV28 and TRBJ2-7; D is perhaps TRBD1 (5 bases). The V end lost 5 bases, the J end lost 4 bases, and 18 bases lay between the germline ends. CDR1 is MDHEN and CDR2 is SYDVKM in the germline V gene. The CDR3 has 15 residues. CDR3 in DNA: TGTGCCAGCAGTGGAAGGGGTTTGGGTCCGTACGAGCAGTACTTC. Translating gives CASSGRGLGPYEQYF.

The CDR3 is CASSQVPVETQYF. In nucleotides, the CDR3 is TGTGCCAGCAGCCAAGTCCCCGTAGAGACCCAGTACTTC. The V and J genes are TRBV14 and TRBJ2-5, with D unclear. This CDR3 has 13 amino acids. Germline CDR1 is SGHDN and CDR2 is FVKESK. Trimming removed 1 base from V and 4 bases from J, with 7 bases in between.

The chain couples TRBV6-5 to TRBJ2-5, with D maybe TRBD2 (5 bases). Trimming left V 2 bases short and J 0 bases short, with 13 bases between. CDR3 length equals 16 residues. CDR1 is MNHEY and CDR2 is SVGAGI in the germline V gene. The CDR3: CASSYHPWRDQETQYF. The CDR3 DNA reads TGTGCCAGCAGTTACCATCCTTGGCGGGACCAAGAGACCCAGTACTTC.

This clonotype was counted ten times or more. The chain employs TRBV19 and TRBJ1-1; D ambiguous. Germline V gene data show CDR1 as LNHDA and CDR2 as SQIVND (reference sequence). This CDR3 has 16 amino acids. The V end lost 4 bases, the J end lost 4 bases, and 19 bases lay between the germline ends. This chain's CDR3 is CASSTLPVNFGTEAFF. CDR3 sequence (DNA): TGTGCCAGTAGTACCCTCCCCGTTAACTTTGGCACTGAAGCTTTCTTT.

This clonotype was detected only a few times. The chain recombines TRBV30 with TRBJ1-5; D might be TRBD1 (6 bases). The V gene lost 5 bases and the J gene lost 6 bases, with 14 bases spanning the gap. CDR3 length: 13 amino acids. Germline CDR1 and CDR2: GTSNPN and SVGIG (reference sequence). CDR3 region: CAWRREGGQPQHF. The CDR3 DNA is TGTGCCTGGCGTAGAGAGGGGGGTCAGCCCCAGCATTTT.

This clonotype was seen at least ten times. J is TRBJ2-2 and V is TRBV6-1; no clear D. V gave up 5 bases and J gave up 4 bases, with 17 bases separating them. This CDR3 comprises 16 residues. Germline CDR1 and CDR2: MNHNS and SASEGT. CDR3 in amino acids: CASSPLFLVGTGELFF. CDR3 DNA sequence: TGTGCCAGCAGTCCGCTGTTTCTAGTCGGCACCGGGGAGCTGTTTTTT.

The rearrangement uses TRBV9 and TRBJ1-3, with TRBD1 as a possible D gene (6 bases). The CDR3 is 16 residues long. Germline values: CDR1 SGDLS, CDR2 YYNGEE. V lost 3 bases, J lost 4 bases, and 17 bases lay in between. In DNA form, the CDR3 reads TGTGCCAGCAGCGCGGGTGGGGGACAATCGGGAAACACCATATATTTT. Translation: CASSAGGGQSGNTIYF.

This clonotype was observed many times. The rearrangement links TRBV28 to TRBJ1-5; tentatively, D is TRBD1 (5 bases). This CDR3 spans 14 amino acids. Trimming took off 5 bases at V and 0 bases at J, with 8 bases between the two ends. The germline V gene encodes CDR1 MDHEN and CDR2 SYDVKM. The DNA of the CDR3 is TGTGCCAGCAGTCACAGGTTTAGCAATCAGCCCCAGCATTTT. Amino acid sequence: CASSHRFSNQPQHF.

This clonotype was detected many times. The gene calls are TRBV6-5 and TRBJ2-7; 9 bases align to TRBD1. This CDR3 region has 15 residues. J lost 2 bases, V lost 2 bases, and 4 bases had no gene match. In germline, CDR1 is MNHEY, CDR2 SVGAGI. The CDR3 bases are TGTGCCAGCAGTTACCTGGGACAGGGTCCCTACGAGCAGTACTTC. Encoded protein: CASSYLGQGPYEQYF.

This clonotype has ten or more counts. At one end the junction does not follow the germline gene, possibly because of a read error. The chain combines TRBV6-5 with TRBJ1-1, with 9 nucleotides matching TRBD1. Germline V gene lookup returns CDR1 MNHEY and CDR2 SVGAGI. This CDR3 region has 14 residues. The CDR3, as DNA: TGTGCCAACAGTTCGGGACAGGGATACACTGAAGCTTTCTTT. Residues: CANSSGQGYTEAFF.

This clonotype was picked up many times. The V and J genes are TRBV7-6 and TRBJ2-7; D unresolved. V was shortened by 4 bases and J by 6 bases, with 7 bases between the two germline ends. The germline gives CDR1 SGHVS, CDR2 FNYEAQ. The CDR3 totals 11 residues. The CDR3 DNA reads as TGTGCCAGCAGCTCAGGCCCCGAGCAGTACTTC. Protein product: CASSSGPEQYF.

The table lists this clonotype with many counts. The chain is built from TRBV29-1 and TRBJ1-2; TRBD1 agrees at 7 bases. The CDR3 runs 14 residues. With 6 bases clipped from V and 0 bases from J, the junction kept 7 bases outside the gene matches. CDR1 is SQVTM and CDR2 is ANQGSEA in the germline V gene. CDR3 protein: CSVTGTAANYGYTF. CDR3 sequence (DNA): TGCAGCGTCACCGGGACAGCGGCTAACTATGGCTACACCTTC.

This rearrangement joins TRBV4-1 to TRBJ1-5; no reliable D call. V was pared by 3 bases and J by 3 bases, with 15 bases between. Looked up from germline, CDR1 is MGHRA and CDR2 is YSYEKL. The CDR3 extends over 16 amino acids. CDR3 coding DNA: TGCGCCAGCAGCCACCCCACCCAACGCCCCAATCAGCCCCAGCATTTT. It translates to CASSHPTQRPNQPQHF.

The chain carries TRBV30 and TRBJ1-5; D is perhaps TRBD1 (6 bases). The germline V gene has CDR1 GTSNPN and CDR2 SVGIG (reference sequence). The CDR3 is 13 amino acids. V was cut by 3 bases and J by 3 bases, with 9 bases left in between. CDR3 nucleotide sequence: TGTGCCTGGAGCGGACAGCCCAATCAGCCCCAGCATTTT. Residues: CAWSGQPNQPQHF.

The chain recombines TRBV4-1 with TRBJ2-7; 9 positions agree with TRBD2. Looked up from germline, CDR1 is MGHRA and CDR2 is YSYEKL. V lost 6 bases to trimming and J lost 4 bases; unmatched junction nucleotides: 10. The CDR3 is made up of 15 amino acids. The CDR3 here is CASRASGTSRYEQYF. CDR3 DNA sequence: TGCGCCAGCAGAGCCTCCGGGACTAGCAGGTACGAGCAGTACTTC.

In its sample, this clonotype was seen many times. This chain joins TRBV5-1 and TRBJ2-7; possible D gene TRBD1, 5 bases. The CDR3 is 17 amino acids. Trimming cost V 5 bases and J 2 bases, with 23 bases left between them. Per germline, CDR1 SGHRS and CDR2 YFSETQ. CDR3 bases: TGCGCCAGCAGATCGGGCCCAGGGCAGATAATCCCCTACGAGCAGTACTTC. This translates into CASRSGPGQIIPYEQYF.